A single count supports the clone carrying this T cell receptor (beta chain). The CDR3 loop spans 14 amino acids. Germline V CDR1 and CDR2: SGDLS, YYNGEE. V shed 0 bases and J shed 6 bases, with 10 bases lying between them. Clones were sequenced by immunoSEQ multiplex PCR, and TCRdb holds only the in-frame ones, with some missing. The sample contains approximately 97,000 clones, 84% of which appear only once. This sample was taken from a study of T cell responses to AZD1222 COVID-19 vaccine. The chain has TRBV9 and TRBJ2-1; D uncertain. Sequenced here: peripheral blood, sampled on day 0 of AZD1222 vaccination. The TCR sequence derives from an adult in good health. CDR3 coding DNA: TGTGCCAGCAGCGTAGAAATGGGCCTCAATGAGCAGTTCTTC. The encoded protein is CASSVEMGLNEQFF. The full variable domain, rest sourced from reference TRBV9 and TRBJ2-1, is DSGVTQTPKHLITATGQRVTLRCSPRSGDLSVYWYQQSLDQGLQFLIQYYNGEERAKGNILERFSAQQFPDLHSELNLSSLELGDSALYFCASSVEMGLNEQFFGPGTRLTVL.